This T cell receptor beta chain comes out of a study of shared clonotypes between healthy human individuals. Overall study context: Two women and three men aged 18 to 49 served as donors. Overall study findings and caveats: Non-shared clonotypes had lower generation probabilities than those shared by all four donors. Clonotypes that were shared across a few donors made up approximately 5.1% of naive CD4 clonotypes.

In regard to this clone: Its antigen is not known.

Clones were sequenced by immunoSEQ multiplex PCR, and TCRdb holds only the in-frame ones, with some missing. The sample contains hundreds of thousands of clones, 90% to 96% of which appear only once. Germline V CDR1 and CDR2: LNHDA, SQIVND (reference sequence). Trimming took 10 bases from V and 2 from J; bases not matched to a gene: 8. The CDR3 sequence is 14 residues long. Splitting the CD4+ cells yielded a CD45RA+ naive subset and a CD45RA-negative memory subset. The chain is built from TRBV19 and TRBJ2-3; TRBD1 matches at 8 bases. Sequenced: naive CD4+ T cells sorted from blood. This sample's subset: CD45RA+ positively selected. This clonotype was sampled from a woman in her 30s in good health. This chain's CDR3 is CATRTDRVTDTQYF. CDR3 in DNA: TGTGCCACTCGAACGGACAGGGTCACAGATACGCAGTATTTT.